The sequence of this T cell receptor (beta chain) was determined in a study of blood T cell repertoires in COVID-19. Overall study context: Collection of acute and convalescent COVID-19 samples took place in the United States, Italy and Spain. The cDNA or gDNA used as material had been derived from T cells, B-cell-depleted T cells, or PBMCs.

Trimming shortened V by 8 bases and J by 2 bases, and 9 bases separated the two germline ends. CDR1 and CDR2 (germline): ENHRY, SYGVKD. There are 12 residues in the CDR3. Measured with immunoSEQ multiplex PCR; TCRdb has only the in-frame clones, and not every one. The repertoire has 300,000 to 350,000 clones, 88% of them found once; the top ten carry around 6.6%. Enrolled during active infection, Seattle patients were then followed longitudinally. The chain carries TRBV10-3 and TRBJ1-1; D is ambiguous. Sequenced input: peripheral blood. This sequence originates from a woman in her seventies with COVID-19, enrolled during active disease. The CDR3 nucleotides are TGTGCCATCGGCAGGCCCAACACTGAAGCTTTCTTT. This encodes CAIGRPNTEAFF.